This entry concerns a single T cell receptor beta chain. J gave up 6 bases and V 2 bases, and 10 bases lay outside the gene matches. Germline-derived CDR1 and CDR2 are KGHSH and LQKENI. This CDR3 is 16 amino acids long. These data originate in a study of blood T cell repertoires in COVID-19. Across the study: Acute and convalescent COVID-19 samples came from the United States, Italy and Spain.

Per the original data handling: Amplification of reference gene primers provided the estimated nucleated cell counts. Here immunoSEQ multiplex PCR was the method, and the copy in TCRdb shows in-frame clones only, minus some. V and J calls and clone size are copied from that table; D and trimming were computed from the DNA. The table has some 58,000 clones, 81% seen once. The TCR sequence derives from a man between 60 and 70 years old with COVID-19, enrolled during active disease. The sample taken for sequencing was peripheral blood. The rearrangement uses TRBV18 and TRBJ2-1, with 7 bases that match TRBD2. The CDR3 reads CASSPIGGSSGNEQFF. The CDR3 DNA is TGTGCCAGCTCACCAATCGGCGGGAGTTCAGGCAATGAGCAGTTCTTC.